The source of this TCR beta chain is a study of blood T cell repertoires in COVID-19. Study background: T cells, B-cell-depleted T cells, or PBMCs supplied cDNA or gDNA.

Either two negative PCRs, clearance, or symptom resolution qualified Cohort 3 donors as recovered. Authors' methods: Amplification of reference gene primers provided the estimated nucleated cell counts. TCRdb's table, derived via immunoSEQ multiplex PCR, lists solely in-frame clones and lacks some. V, J and clone size reflect that table, while D and trimming were determined from the DNA. The repertoire has about 300,000 clones, 85% to 90% of them found once; the top ten carry approximately 4.1%. This CDR3 is built from 12 residues. Looked up from germline, CDR1 is SGHNT and CDR2 is YENEEA. V lost 6 bases, J lost 6 bases, and 2 bases stayed unmatched. This clone turned up a few times.

The chain couples TRBV11-3 to TRBJ2-3; 8 nucleotides agree with TRBD1. The sequence was obtained from a man aged 25-45 years who had recovered from COVID-19. The specimen sequenced was PBMCs or T cells enriched from blood (not recorded which). Here the CDR3 DNA reads TGTGCCAGCAGGTCAGGGGGCGATACGCAGTATTTT. Its translation is CASRSGGDTQYF.